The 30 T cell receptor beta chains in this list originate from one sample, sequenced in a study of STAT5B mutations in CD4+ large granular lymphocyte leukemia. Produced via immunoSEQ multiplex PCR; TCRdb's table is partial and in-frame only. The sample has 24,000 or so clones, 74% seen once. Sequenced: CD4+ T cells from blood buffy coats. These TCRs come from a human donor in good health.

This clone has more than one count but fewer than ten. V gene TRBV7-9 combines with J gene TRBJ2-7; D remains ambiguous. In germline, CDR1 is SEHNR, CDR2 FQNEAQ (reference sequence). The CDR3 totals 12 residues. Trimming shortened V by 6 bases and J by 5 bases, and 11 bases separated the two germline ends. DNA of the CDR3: TGTGCCAGCAGTCTAGACAATAACGAGCAGTACGTC. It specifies CASSLDNNEQYV.

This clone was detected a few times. The CDR3 spells CASSRGRGARGGYTF. The CDR3 nucleotides read TGTGCCAGCAGCCGCGGGCGAGGGGCCCGGGGGGGCTACACCTTC. The gene calls are TRBV7-9 and TRBJ1-2, with a possible D match to TRBD1 (5 bases). Germline V lookup: CDR1 SEHNR, CDR2 FQNEAQ (reference sequence). CDR3 length: 15 residues. Trimming cost V 5 bases and J 8 bases, with 21 bases left between them.

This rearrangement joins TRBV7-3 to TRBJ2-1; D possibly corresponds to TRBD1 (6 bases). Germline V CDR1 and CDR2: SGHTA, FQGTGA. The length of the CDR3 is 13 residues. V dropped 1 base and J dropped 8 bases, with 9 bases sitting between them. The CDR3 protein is CASSLSNRDEQFF. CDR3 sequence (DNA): TGTGCCAGCAGCTTAAGTAACAGGGATGAGCAGTTCTTC.

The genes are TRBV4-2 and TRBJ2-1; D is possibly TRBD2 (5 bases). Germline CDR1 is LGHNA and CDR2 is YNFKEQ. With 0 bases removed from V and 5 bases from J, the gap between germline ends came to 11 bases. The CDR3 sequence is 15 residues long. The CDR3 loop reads CASSQDWRSDNEQFF. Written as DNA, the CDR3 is TGTGCCAGCAGCCAAGATTGGAGGTCTGACAATGAGCAGTTCTTC.

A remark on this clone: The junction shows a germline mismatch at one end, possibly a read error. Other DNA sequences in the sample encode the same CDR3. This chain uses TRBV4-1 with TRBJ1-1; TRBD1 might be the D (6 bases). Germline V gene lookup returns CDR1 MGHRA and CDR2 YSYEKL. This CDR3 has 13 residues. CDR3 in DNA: TGCGCCAGCAGCCAGGGGAGGGACACCGAAGCTTTCTTT. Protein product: CASSQGRDTEAFF.

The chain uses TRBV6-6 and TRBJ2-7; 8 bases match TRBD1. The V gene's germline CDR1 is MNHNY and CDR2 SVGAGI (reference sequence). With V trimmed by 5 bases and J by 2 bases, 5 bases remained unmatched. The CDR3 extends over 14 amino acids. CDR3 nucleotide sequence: TGTGCCAGCAGTAGACAACAGGGGGCCTACGAGCAGTACGTC. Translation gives CASSRQQGAYEQYV.

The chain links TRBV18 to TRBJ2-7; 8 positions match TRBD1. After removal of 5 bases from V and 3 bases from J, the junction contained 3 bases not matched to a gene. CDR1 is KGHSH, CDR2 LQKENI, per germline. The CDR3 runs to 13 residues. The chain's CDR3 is CASSTGQGYEQYV. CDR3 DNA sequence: TGTGCCAGCTCAACAGGACAGGGCTACGAGCAGTACGTC.

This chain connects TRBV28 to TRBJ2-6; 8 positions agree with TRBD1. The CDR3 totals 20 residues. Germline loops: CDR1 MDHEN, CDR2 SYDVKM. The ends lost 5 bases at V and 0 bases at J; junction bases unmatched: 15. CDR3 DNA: TGTGCCAGCAGTCCCTATCGGGCTAAGACAGGGGTCTCTGGGGCCAACGTCCTGACTTTC. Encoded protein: CASSPYRAKTGVSGANVLTF. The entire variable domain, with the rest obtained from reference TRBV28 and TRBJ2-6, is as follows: DVKVTQSSRYLVKRTGEKVFLECVQDMDHENMFWYRQDPGLGLRLIYFSYDVKMKEKGDIPEGYSVSREKKERFSLILESASTNQTSMYLCASSPYRAKTGVSGANVLTFGAGSRLTVL.

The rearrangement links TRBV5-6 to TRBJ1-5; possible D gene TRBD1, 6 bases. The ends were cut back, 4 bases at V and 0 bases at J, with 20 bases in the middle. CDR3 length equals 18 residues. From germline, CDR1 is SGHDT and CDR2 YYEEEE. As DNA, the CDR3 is TGTGCCAGCAGCCCTCGCACGGGGGGGGCTTTTAGCAATCAGCCCCAGCATTTT. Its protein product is CASSPRTGGAFSNQPQHF.

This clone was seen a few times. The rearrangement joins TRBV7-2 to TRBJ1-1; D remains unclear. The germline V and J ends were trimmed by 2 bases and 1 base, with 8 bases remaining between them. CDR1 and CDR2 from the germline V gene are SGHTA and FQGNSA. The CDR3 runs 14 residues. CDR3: CASSLRSENTEAFF. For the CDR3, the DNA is TGTGCCAGCAGCTTAAGGTCTGAGAACACTGAAGCTTTCTTT.

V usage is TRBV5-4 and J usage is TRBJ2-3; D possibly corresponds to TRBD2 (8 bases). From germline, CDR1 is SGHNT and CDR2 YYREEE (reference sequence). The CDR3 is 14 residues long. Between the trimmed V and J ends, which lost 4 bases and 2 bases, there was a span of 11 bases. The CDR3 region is CASSREGATDTQYF. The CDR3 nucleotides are TGTGCCAGCAGCCGGGAGGGGGCCACAGATACGCAGTATTTT.

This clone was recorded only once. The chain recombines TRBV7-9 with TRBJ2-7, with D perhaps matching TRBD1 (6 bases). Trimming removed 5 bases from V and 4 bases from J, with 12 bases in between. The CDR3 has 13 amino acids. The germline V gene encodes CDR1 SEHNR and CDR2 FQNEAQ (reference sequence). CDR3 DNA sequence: TGTGCCAGCAGCAGAGGGGGAGTATACGAGCAGTACTTC. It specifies CASSRGGVYEQYF.

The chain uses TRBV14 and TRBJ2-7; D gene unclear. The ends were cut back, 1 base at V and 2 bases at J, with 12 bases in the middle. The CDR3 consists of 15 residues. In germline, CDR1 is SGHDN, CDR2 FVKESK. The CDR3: CASSQGPRFTYEQYF. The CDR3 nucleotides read TGTGCCAGCAGCCAAGGGCCTCGGTTTACCTACGAGCAGTACTTC.

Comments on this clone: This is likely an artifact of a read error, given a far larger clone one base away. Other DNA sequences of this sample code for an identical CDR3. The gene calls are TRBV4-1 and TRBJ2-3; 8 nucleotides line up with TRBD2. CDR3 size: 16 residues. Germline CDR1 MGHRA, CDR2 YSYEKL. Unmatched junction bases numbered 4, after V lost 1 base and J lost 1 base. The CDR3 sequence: CASSQAAGARTDTQYF. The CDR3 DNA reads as TGCGCCAGCAGCCAAGCAGCGGGAGCCCGCACAGATACGCAGTATTTT.

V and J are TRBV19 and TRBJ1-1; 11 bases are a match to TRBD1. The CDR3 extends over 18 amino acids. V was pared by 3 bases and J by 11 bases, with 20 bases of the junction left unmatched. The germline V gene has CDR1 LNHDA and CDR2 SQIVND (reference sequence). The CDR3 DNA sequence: TGTGCCAGTAGTATTTATCTTGAGGGGGACAGGGGGAATTTTACGGCTTTCTTT. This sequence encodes CASSIYLEGDRGNFTAFF.

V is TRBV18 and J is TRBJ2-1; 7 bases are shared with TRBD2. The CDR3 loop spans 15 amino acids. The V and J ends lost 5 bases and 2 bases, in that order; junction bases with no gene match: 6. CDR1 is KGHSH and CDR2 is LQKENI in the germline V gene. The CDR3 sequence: CASSFQAGPYNEQFF. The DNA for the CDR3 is TGTGCCAGCTCATTCCAAGCGGGACCCTACAATGAGCAGTTCTTC. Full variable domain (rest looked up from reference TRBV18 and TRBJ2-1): NAGVMQNPRHLVRRRGQEARLRCSPMKGHSHVYWYRQLPEEGLKFMVYLQKENIIDESGMPKERFSAEFPKEGPSILRIQQVVRGDSAAYFCASSFQAGPYNEQFFGPGTRLTVL.

The chain's CDR3 is CASSPSSGDYNEQFF. CDR3 in DNA: TGTGCCAGCTCACCATCTAGCGGGGACTACAATGAGCAGTTCTTC. The chain joins TRBV18 to TRBJ2-1; TRBD2 aligns across 9 bases. J lost 3 bases, V lost 2 bases, and 2 bases had no gene match. Per germline, CDR1 KGHSH and CDR2 LQKENI. The CDR3 spans 15 residues.

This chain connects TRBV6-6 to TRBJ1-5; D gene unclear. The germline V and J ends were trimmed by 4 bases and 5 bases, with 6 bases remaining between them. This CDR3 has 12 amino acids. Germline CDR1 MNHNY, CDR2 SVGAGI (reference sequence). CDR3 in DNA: TGTGCCAGCAGTTTCATGGATCAGCCCCAGCATTTT. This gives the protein CASSFMDQPQHF.

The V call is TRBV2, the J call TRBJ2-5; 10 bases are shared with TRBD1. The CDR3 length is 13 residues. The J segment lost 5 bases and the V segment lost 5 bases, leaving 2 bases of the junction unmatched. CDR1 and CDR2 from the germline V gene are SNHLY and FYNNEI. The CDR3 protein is CASSRDRGETQYF. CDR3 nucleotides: TGTGCCAGCAGTCGGGACAGGGGCGAGACCCAGTACTTC.

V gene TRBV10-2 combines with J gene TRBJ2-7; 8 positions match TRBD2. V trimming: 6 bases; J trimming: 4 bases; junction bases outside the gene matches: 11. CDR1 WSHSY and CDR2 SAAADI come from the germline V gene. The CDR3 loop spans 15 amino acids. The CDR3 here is CASSKGLAGLYEQYV. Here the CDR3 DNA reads TGCGCCAGCAGCAAGGGATTAGCGGGGCTATACGAGCAGTACGTC.

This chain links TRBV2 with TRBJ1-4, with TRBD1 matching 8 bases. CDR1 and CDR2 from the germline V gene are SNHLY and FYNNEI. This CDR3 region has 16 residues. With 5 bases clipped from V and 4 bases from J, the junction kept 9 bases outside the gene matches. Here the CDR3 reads CASSTGGLRGNEKLFF. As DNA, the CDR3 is TGTGCCAGCAGTACAGGGGGTCTTCGCGGTAATGAAAAACTGTTTTTT.

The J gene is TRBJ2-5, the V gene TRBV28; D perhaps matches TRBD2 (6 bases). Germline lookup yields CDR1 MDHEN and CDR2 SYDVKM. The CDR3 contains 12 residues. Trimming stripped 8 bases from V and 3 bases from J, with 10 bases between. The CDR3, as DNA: TGTGCCAGCTCCTCGGGGGAAGAGACCCAGTACTTC. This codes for CASSSGEETQYF.

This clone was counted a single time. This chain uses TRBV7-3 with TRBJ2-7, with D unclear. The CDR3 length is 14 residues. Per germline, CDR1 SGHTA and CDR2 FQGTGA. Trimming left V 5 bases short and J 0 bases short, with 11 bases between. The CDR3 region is CASSPIRASYEQYV. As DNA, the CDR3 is TGTGCCAGCAGCCCCATTCGGGCCTCCTACGAGCAGTACGTC.

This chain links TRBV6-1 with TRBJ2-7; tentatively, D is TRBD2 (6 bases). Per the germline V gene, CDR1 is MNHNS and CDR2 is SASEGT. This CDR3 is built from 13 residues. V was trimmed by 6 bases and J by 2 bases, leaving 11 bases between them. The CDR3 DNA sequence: TGTGCCAGCAGCTGGGACTCCCCCTACGAGCAGTACGTC. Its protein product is CASSWDSPYEQYV.

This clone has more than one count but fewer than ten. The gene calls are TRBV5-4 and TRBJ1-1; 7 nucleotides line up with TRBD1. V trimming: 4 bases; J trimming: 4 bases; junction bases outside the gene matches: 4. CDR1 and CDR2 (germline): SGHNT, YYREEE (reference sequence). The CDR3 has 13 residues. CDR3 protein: CASSLTGSTEAFF. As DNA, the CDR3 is TGTGCCAGCAGCCTGACAGGGTCCACTGAAGCTTTCTTT.

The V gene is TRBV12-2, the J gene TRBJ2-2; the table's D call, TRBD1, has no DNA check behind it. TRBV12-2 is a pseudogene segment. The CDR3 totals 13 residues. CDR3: CASRFGATGELFF. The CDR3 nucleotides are TGTGCAAGTCGCTTTGGGGCCACCGGGGAGCTGTTTTTT.

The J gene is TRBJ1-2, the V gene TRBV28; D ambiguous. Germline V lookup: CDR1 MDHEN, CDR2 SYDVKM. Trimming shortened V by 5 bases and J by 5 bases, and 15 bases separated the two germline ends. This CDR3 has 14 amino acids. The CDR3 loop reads CASSPRPSGYGYTF. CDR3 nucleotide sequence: TGTGCCAGCAGTCCCCGCCCCTCGGGTTATGGCTACACCTTC.

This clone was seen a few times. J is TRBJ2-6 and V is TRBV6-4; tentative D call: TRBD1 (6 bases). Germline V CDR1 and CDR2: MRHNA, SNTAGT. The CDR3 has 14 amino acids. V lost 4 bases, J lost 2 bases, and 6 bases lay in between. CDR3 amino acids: CASSGQAGANVLTF. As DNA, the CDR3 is TGTGCCAGCAGTGGACAGGCTGGGGCCAACGTCCTGACTTTC.

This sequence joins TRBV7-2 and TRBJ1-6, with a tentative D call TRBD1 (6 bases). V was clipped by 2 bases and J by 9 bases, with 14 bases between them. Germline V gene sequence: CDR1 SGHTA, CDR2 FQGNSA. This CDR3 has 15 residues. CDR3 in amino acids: CASSLTGTGASPLHF. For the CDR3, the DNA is TGTGCCAGCAGCTTAACCGGGACGGGGGCTTCACCCCTCCACTTT. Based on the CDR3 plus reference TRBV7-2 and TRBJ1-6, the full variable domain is GAGVSQSPSNKVTEKGKDVELRCDPISGHTALYWYRQSLGQGLEFLIYFQGNSAPDKSGLPSDRFSAERTGGSVSTLTIQRTQQEDSAVYLCASSLTGTGASPLHFGNGTRLTVT.

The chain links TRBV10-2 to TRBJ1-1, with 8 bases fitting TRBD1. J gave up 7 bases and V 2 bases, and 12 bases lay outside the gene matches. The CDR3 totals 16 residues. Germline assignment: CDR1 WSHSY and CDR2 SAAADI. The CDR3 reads CASSEPFTRGPVEAFF. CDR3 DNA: TGCGCCAGCAGTGAGCCTTTTACCAGGGGGCCAGTTGAAGCTTTCTTT.